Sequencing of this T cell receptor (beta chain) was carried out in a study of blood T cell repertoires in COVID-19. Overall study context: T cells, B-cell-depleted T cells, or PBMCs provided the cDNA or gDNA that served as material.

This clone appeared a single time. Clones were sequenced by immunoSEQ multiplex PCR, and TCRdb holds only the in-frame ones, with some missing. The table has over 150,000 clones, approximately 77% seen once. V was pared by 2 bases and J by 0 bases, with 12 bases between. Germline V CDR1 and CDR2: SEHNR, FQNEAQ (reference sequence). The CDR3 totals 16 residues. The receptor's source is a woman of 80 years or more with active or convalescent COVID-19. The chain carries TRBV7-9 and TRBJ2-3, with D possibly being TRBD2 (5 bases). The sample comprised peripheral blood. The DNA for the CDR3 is TGTGCCAGCAGCTTAAAAAGCGGCGGAAGCACAGATACGCAGTATTTT. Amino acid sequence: CASSLKSGGSTDTQYF.